The present TCR beta chain was sequenced within a study of T cells in narcolepsy. Looking at the study overall: Donors had narcolepsy type 1 or type 2, or were healthy controls.

Broader study findings: Same-patient CSF and blood CD4+ T cell clonotypes included HCRT-specific and TRIB2-specific autoreactive ones.

Sequencing used immunoSEQ multiplex PCR; TCRdb keeps in-frame clones, though not all of them. The repertoire holds approximately 25,000 clones, roughly 80% seen once, with approximately 0.71% in the top ten. CDR3 length: 14 residues. Trimming took off 3 bases at V and 4 bases at J, with 13 bases between the two ends. Germline V gives CDR1 SGDLS, CDR2 YYNGEE. This clone was counted only a few times. The antigen remains undetermined. The receptor's source is a human donor with narcolepsy. The chain is built from TRBV9 and TRBJ1-1; possibly TRBD1 for D (6 bases). What was sequenced was CD45RA- memory CD4+ T cells from PBMCs. The CDR3 nucleotides read TGTGCCAGCAGCGAACAGGGTGAGCGCACTGAAGCTTTCTTT. It codes for CASSEQGERTEAFF.